The next 10 T cell receptor beta chains were all read from a single sample in a study of T cells in Graves' hyperthyroidism and ophthalmopathy. Amplified regions were TCR beta CDR3 sequences from RNA transcripts. When the TCR CDR3 underwent first-round RT-PCR, the HTBI primer set was used. TCRdb passed the multiplex PCR reads through MiXCR, listing each CDR3 protein once. The sample lists 500,000 or so distinct CDR3 sequences, roughly 18% occurring once. Sequenced: blood. The receptors originated from a woman between 18 and 30 years old with Graves' ophthalmopathy.

This clonotype was counted many times. The chain joins TRBV20-1 to TRBJ2-7; D perhaps matches TRBD1 (5 bases). This CDR3 contains 16 residues. CDR1 and CDR2 from the germline V gene are DFQATT and SNEGSKA (reference sequence). The V end lost 0 bases, the J end lost 0 bases, and 15 bases lay between the germline ends. In nucleotides, the CDR3 is TGCAGTGCTAGAGATGCTGCGCCAGGGCCCTCCTACGAGCAGTACTTC. Translation: CSARDAAPGPSYEQYF.

This clonotype has a count of ten or more. The chain recombines TRBV10-3 with TRBJ2-5; 8 positions agree with TRBD1. This CDR3 spans 13 amino acids. Germline CDR1 and CDR2: ENHRY and SYGVKD. V was clipped by 6 bases and J by 2 bases; unmatched bases: 2. CDR3 amino acids: CAIRGDRQETQYF. CDR3 DNA: TGTGCCATCAGGGGGGACAGGCAAGAGACCCAGTACTTC.

In its sample, this clonotype was seen a few times. This rearrangement joins TRBV6-1 to TRBJ1-2; D is perhaps TRBD1 (5 bases). Deletions cut 8 bases from V and 1 base from J, with 17 bases between. The CDR3 runs to 15 residues. CDR1 is MNHNS and CDR2 is SASEGT in the germline V gene. The CDR3 is CASALGGVDNYGYTF. The CDR3 nucleotides are TGTGCCAGCGCCCTCGGGGGGGTGGATAACTATGGCTACACCTTC.

CDR3 sequence: CASSLGGGKLHEQYF. Here the CDR3 DNA reads TGTGCCAGCAGCCTAGGCGGGGGGAAGCTCCACGAGCAGTACTTC. This sequence joins TRBV6-2 or TRBV6-3 and TRBJ2-7; 8 positions match TRBD2. The CDR3 length is 15 residues. The trim removed 6 bases at V and 5 bases at J, leaving 12 bases unmatched. Germline CDR1 is MNHEY and CDR2 is SVGEGT.

CDR3 in DNA: TGCGCCAGCAGCCTTTACAGCTATAATGAAAAACTGTTTTTT. Protein: CASSLYSYNEKLFF. The chain combines TRBV5-1 with TRBJ1-4, with no clear D. The CDR3 is made up of 14 amino acids. CDR1 SGHRS and CDR2 YFSETQ come from the germline V gene. Trimming left V 4 bases short and J 4 bases short, with 11 bases between.

This clonotype was observed many times. The chain uses TRBV4-1 and TRBJ2-7; D not resolved. The CDR3 runs 14 residues. Looked up from germline, CDR1 is MGHRA and CDR2 is YSYEKL. V lost 0 bases, J lost 2 bases, and 8 bases lay in between. The CDR3 nucleotides are TGCGCCAGCAGCCAAGAGATTGGAGCCTACGAGCAGTACTTC. It yields the protein CASSQEIGAYEQYF.

CDR3 DNA: TGTGCCAGCAGTTCCAGACTAGAGCAGGAGTACAATGAGCAGTTCTTC. It specifies CASSSRLEQEYNEQFF. The chain links TRBV9 to TRBJ2-1, with D tentatively TRBD2 (6 bases). The CDR3 length is 16 residues. The ends were cut back, 5 bases at V and 4 bases at J, with 19 bases in the middle. From germline, CDR1 is SGDLS and CDR2 YYNGEE. Looking up the rest from reference TRBV9 and TRBJ2-1 gives the full variable domain: DSGVTQTPKHLITATGQRVTLRCSPRSGDLSVYWYQQSLDQGLQFLIQYYNGEERAKGNILERFSAQQFPDLHSELNLSSLELGDSALYFCASSSRLEQEYNEQFFGPGTRLTVL.

This clonotype appeared many times. The chain employs TRBV6-5 and TRBJ2-7, with TRBD1 matching 11 bases. The CDR3 contains 17 residues. Germline CDR1 reads MNHEY; CDR2 reads SVGAGI. V trimming: 2 bases; J trimming: 7 bases; junction bases outside the gene matches: 13. The chain's CDR3 is CASSYSRTGQGDGEQYF. CDR3 bases: TGTGCCAGCAGTTACAGCCGAACGGGACAGGGGGACGGGGAGCAGTACTTC.

In its sample, this clonotype was seen many times. The chain employs TRBV30 and TRBJ2-2; 7 nucleotides agree with TRBD1. The germline gives CDR1 GTSNPN, CDR2 SVGIG (reference sequence). The CDR3 totals 15 residues. V lost 1 base and J lost 4; bases outside the gene matches: 6. In nucleotides, the CDR3 is TGTGCCTGGAGTGGAGGGACAGTGTCCACCGGGGAGCTGTTTTTT. Its protein product is CAWSGGTVSTGELFF.

The V and J genes are TRBV19 and TRBJ2-1; 7 nucleotides agree with TRBD2. V lost 2 bases to trimming and J lost 7 bases; unmatched junction nucleotides: 14. The germline gives CDR1 LNHDA, CDR2 SQIVND (reference sequence). The CDR3 contains 17 residues. CDR3 region: CASSITPLAGAENEQFF. Written as DNA, the CDR3 is TGTGCCAGTAGTATAACCCCCCTGGCGGGAGCGGAGAATGAGCAGTTCTTC.